This entry features one TCR beta chain sequence. The sample comes from a study of blood T cell repertoires in COVID-19. In the original workflow: The authors estimated nucleated cell counts from reference gene primer amplification. Assay: immunoSEQ multiplex PCR; the TCRdb copy retains only in-frame clones and omits some. D and trimming were read from the DNA, whereas the V and J calls and clone size are those reported in that table. The data show roughly 200,000 clones, about 80% seen once. The length of the CDR3 is 14 residues. Deletions cut 0 bases from V and 5 bases from J, with 9 bases between. CDR1 is SGHDT and CDR2 is YYEEEE in the germline V gene.

The sequence derives from a man in his 60s with acute or convalescent COVID-19. The genes are TRBV5-6 and TRBJ1-3; possibly TRBD1 for D (6 bases). Sequenced input: peripheral blood. CDR3 region: CASSLVGDRNTIYF. CDR3 DNA: TGTGCCAGCAGCTTGGTGGGGGACAGAAACACCATATATTTT.